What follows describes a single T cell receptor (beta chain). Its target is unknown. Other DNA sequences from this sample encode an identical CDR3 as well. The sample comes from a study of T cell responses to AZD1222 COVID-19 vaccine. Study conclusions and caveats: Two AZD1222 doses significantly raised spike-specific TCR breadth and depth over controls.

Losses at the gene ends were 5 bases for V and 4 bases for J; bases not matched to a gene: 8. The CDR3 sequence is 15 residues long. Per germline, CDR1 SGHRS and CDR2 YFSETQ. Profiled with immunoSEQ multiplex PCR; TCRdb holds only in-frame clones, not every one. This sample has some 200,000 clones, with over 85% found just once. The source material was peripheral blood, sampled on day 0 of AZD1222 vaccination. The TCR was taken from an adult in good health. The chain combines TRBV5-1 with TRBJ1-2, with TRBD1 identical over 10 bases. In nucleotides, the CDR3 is TGCGCCAGCAGGGCGGGACAGGGGAGCGGCTATGGCTACACCTTC. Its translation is CASRAGQGSGYGYTF.